These 14 T cell receptor beta chains share one sample of origin, sequenced in a study of response to subunit inactivated influenza vaccine. TCRdb independently ran MiXCR on the RT-PCR reads; one entry per CDR3 protein. Of 550,000 to 650,000 distinct CDR3 sequences detected, over 9.5% appear once; the ten largest clones hold roughly 10%. Sequencing used PBMCs from blood, obtained on the day of vaccination. The receptors here all came from a man aged 45-60 years who received an inactivated influenza vaccine.

The chain uses TRBV5-6 and TRBJ2-2; D is ambiguous. The ends were cut back, 1 base at V and 0 bases at J, with 10 bases in the middle. There are 16 residues in the CDR3. Germline V gene lookup returns CDR1 SGHDT and CDR2 YYEEEE. The CDR3, as DNA: TGTGCCAGCAGCTTGTACGGATTCGCGAACACCGGGGAGCTGTTTTTT. The encoded protein is CASSLYGFANTGELFF.

This clonotype was seen ten or more times. The chain carries TRBV5-1 and TRBJ1-1; D remains ambiguous. Germline CDR1 reads SGHRS; CDR2 reads YFSETQ. This CDR3 is built from 14 residues. V dropped 0 bases and J dropped 4 bases, with 10 bases sitting between them. The CDR3 reads CASSLAAQTTEAFF. The CDR3 nucleotides are TGCGCCAGCAGCTTGGCTGCACAGACCACTGAAGCTTTCTTT.

V gene TRBV10-3 combines with J gene TRBJ1-2; D is undetermined. Germline CDR1 and CDR2: ENHRY and SYGVKD. The germline V and J ends were trimmed by 8 bases and 0 bases, with 10 bases remaining between them. This CDR3 contains 13 residues. The CDR3 DNA reads TGTGCCATCGATCCAGAACCTAACTATGGCTACACCTTC. Encoded protein: CAIDPEPNYGYTF.

This clonotype was seen more than once but under ten times. The chain combines TRBV15 with TRBJ2-3, with 7 bases lining up with TRBD1. The J segment lost 0 bases and the V segment lost 3 bases, leaving 3 bases of the junction unmatched. Germline V gene data show CDR1 as LNHNV and CDR2 as YYDKDF (reference sequence). The CDR3 is 15 residues long. CDR3 nucleotide sequence: TGTGCCACCAGCAGGAGGGGGCCAAGCACAGATACGCAGTATTTT. Translation gives CATSRRGPSTDTQYF.

The rearrangement links TRBV6-5 to TRBJ2-7, with D possibly TRBD2 on 5 matching bases. V was trimmed by 2 bases and J by 7 bases, leaving 12 bases between them. Germline V CDR1 and CDR2: MNHEY, SVGAGI. The CDR3 covers 13 residues. CDR3 loop: CASSYEHRREQYF. CDR3 DNA sequence: TGTGCCAGCAGTTACGAACACCGGAGGGAGCAGTACTTC.

This clonotype was recorded a few times. This rearrangement joins TRBV6-1 to TRBJ2-3; no firm D call. V was trimmed by 6 bases and J by 0 bases, leaving 10 bases between them. The V gene's germline CDR1 is MNHNS and CDR2 SASEGT. The CDR3 extends over 14 amino acids. The CDR3 spells CASRADGSTDTQYF. DNA for the CDR3: TGTGCCAGCAGGGCGGACGGTAGCACAGATACGCAGTATTTT.

This clonotype was recorded a few times. In DNA form, the CDR3 reads TGTGCCAGCAGTGGGACAACCCCCAGCTCCTACGAGCAGTACTTC. Protein: CASSGTTPSSYEQYF. The rearrangement joins TRBV6-1 to TRBJ2-7; the D gene is possibly TRBD1 (5 bases). Germline V gives CDR1 MNHNS, CDR2 SASEGT. The V gene lost 4 bases and the J gene lost 0 bases, with 13 bases spanning the gap. The CDR3 sequence is 15 residues long.

The table lists this clonotype with a few counts. The chain links TRBV7-9 to TRBJ2-4; D is unresolved. There are 13 residues in the CDR3. Germline assignment: CDR1 SEHNR and CDR2 FQNEAQ (reference sequence). V was clipped by 0 bases and J by 4 bases, with 4 bases between them. As DNA, the CDR3 is TGTGCCAGCAGCTTAGCCCCGAAAAACATTCAGTACTTC. It is translated as CASSLAPKNIQYF.

With respect to this clonotype: The junction and the germline gene differ at one end; a read error may be behind it. The chain combines TRBV5-6 with TRBJ2-7; D is uncertain. The germline V gene has CDR1 SGHDT and CDR2 YYEEEE. The CDR3 length is 14 residues. The CDR3 protein is CASSLARVTYAQYF. The CDR3 region has the DNA TGTGCCAGCAGCTTGGCCCGCGTAACCTACGCGCAGTACTTC.

This clonotype was detected only a few times. This chain links TRBV28 with TRBJ1-4, with unresolved D. The CDR3 is made up of 18 amino acids. The germline V gene encodes CDR1 MDHEN and CDR2 SYDVKM. V was trimmed by 2 bases and J by 0 bases, leaving 16 bases between them. CDR3 coding DNA: TGTGCCAGCAGTTTACCTACGACCGGAGTCGCAACTAATGAAAAACTGTTTTTT. It yields the protein CASSLPTTGVATNEKLFF.

This clonotype showed up many times. The V and J genes are TRBV6-2 or TRBV6-3 and TRBJ2-1; 10 bases align to TRBD2. CDR1 and CDR2 (germline): MNHEY, SVGEGT. The V and J ends lost 2 bases and 6 bases, in that order; junction bases with no gene match: 7. This CDR3 contains 16 residues. In DNA, the CDR3 is TGTGCCAGCAGTTACACCCCCCTAGCGGGAGTCAATGAGCAGTTCTTC. Amino acid sequence: CASSYTPLAGVNEQFF.

This clonotype came up many times. V usage is TRBV25-1 and J usage is TRBJ2-1, with D possibly matching TRBD1 (6 bases). V lost 3 bases and J 2 bases, leaving 8 bases between the germline ends. This CDR3 is built from 14 residues. Germline V gene lookup returns CDR1 MGHDK and CDR2 SYGVNS. For the CDR3, the DNA is TGTGCCAGCAGTGAGGGGGCGGCCTACAATGAGCAGTTCTTC. It encodes CASSEGAAYNEQFF.

This clonotype showed up many times. CDR3 sequence (DNA): TGTGCCAGCAGCGGGCTCTCCGGGGCCAACGTCCTGACTTTC. This translates into CASSGLSGANVLTF. This rearrangement joins TRBV9 to TRBJ2-6; D gene uncertain. The CDR3 is made up of 14 amino acids. V was clipped by 3 bases and J by 4 bases, with 8 bases between them. Germline CDR1 reads SGDLS; CDR2 reads YYNGEE.

The rearrangement joins TRBV20-1 to TRBJ2-2, with D maybe TRBD2 (6 bases). CDR1 and CDR2 from the germline V gene are DFQATT and SNEGSKA (reference sequence). CDR3 length equals 17 residues. Trimming took off 1 base at V and 1 base at J, with 16 bases between the two ends. The CDR3 spells CSARGPRGSLNTGELFF. Here the CDR3 DNA reads TGCAGTGCTAGAGGCCCCCGGGGGTCTTTGAACACCGGGGAGCTGTTTTTT.